One and the same sample provided the 2 T cell receptor beta chains below, sequenced in a study of T cells after posttransplantation cyclophosphamide (dated by TCRdb to the mid-2010s). Receptor libraries were prepared by the immunoSEQ multiplex PCR assay. This is the immuneACCESS table as TCRdb keeps it, with only in-frame sequences that have V and J called. A part of the clones is gone; compared with another copy, unresolved V genes explain less than half, and the rest is unexplained. Here the sample lists about 36,000 clones, none seen once only. The top ten constitute about 1.2% of the sample. The sample consisted of PBMCs. All receptors derive from a girl under 18 in good health, CMV-negative, and a related stem cell transplant donor.

This clone was seen repeatedly, ten times or more. V and J are TRBV28 and TRBJ2-3, with 12 bases aligning to TRBD2. Germline V lookup: CDR1 MDHEN, CDR2 SYDVKM. The CDR3 sequence is 15 residues long. V trimming: 10 bases; J trimming: 2 bases; junction bases outside the gene matches: 7. This CDR3 is CATWTSGENTDTQYF. DNA of the CDR3: TGTGCCACCTGGACTAGCGGGGAGAACACAGATACGCAGTATTTT.

This clone was recorded at least ten times. V usage is TRBV4-1 and J usage is TRBJ2-5; D might be TRBD1 (6 bases). The CDR3 spans 16 residues. V was pared by 0 bases and J by 4 bases, with 15 bases between. Germline CDR1 MGHRA, CDR2 YSYEKL. The CDR3 protein is CASSQEWVGGGETQYF. The CDR3 DNA reads as TGCGCCAGCAGCCAAGAATGGGTTGGGGGCGGAGAGACCCAGTACTTC.